Listed below are T cell receptor beta chains from one sample, sequenced in a study of blood T cell repertoires in COVID-19. The protocol was immunoSEQ multiplex PCR, while the TCRdb copy is restricted to in-frame clones and leaves out a portion. The repertoire includes 140,000 or so clones, about nine tenths of them detected once, and roughly 12% sits in the top ten. The specimen sequenced was PBMCs or T cells enriched from blood (not recorded which). The origin of the receptors is a man aged 60-69 years who had recovered from COVID-19. The CDR3 runs from the conserved cysteine through the conserved F or W. The order of the fields is J gene, D gene, clone size, V gene, CDR3 DNA, CDR3 protein. A D gene is named only where the DNA matches it firmly. Only part of the rows carry a size: once, few, many, or a class if the clone is expanded.

J: TRBJ2-7
D: TRBD1
size: NA
V: TRBV18
DNA: TGTGCCAGCTCACCAGAAGGACAGGGCTACGAGCAGTACTTC
CDR3: CASSPEGQGYEQYF

J: TRBJ1-1
D: TRBD1
size: NA
V: TRBV5-5
DNA: TGTGCCAGCAGCCTGCGACAGGGCGGGACTGAAGCTTTCTTT
CDR3: CASSLRQGGTEAFF

J: TRBJ2-5
D: NA
size: NA
V: TRBV2
DNA: TGTGCCAGCAGTGAAGATAAGGGGAAAGAGACCCAGTACTTC
CDR3: CASSEDKGKETQYF

J: TRBJ2-7
D: TRBD2
size: NA
V: TRBV6-5
DNA: TGTGCCAGCAGCCCCTTCGGGGGGGTGGCCGGCGAGCAGTACTTC
CDR3: CASSPFGGVAGEQYF

J: TRBJ2-7
D: NA
size: NA
V: TRBV3-1/TRBV3-2
DNA: TGTGCCAGCAGCTCCAGAGGGGAGCAGTACTTC
CDR3: CASSSRGEQYF

J: TRBJ2-7
D: NA
size: NA
V: TRBV3-1/TRBV3-2
DNA: TGTGCCAGCAGCCTAAGACAGACCTCCTACGAGCAGTACTTC
CDR3: CASSLRQTSYEQYF

J: TRBJ1-1
D: TRBD1
size: NA
V: TRBV30
DNA: TGTGCCTGGAACACTTCCCCGGGACAGTCTATTATGAACACTGAAGCTTTCTTT
CDR3: CAWNTSPGQSIMNTEAFF

J: TRBJ1-1
D: TRBD1
size: NA
V: TRBV12-3/TRBV12-4
DNA: TGTGCCAGCAGTTACTCAGGGGGCACTGAAGCTTTCTTT
CDR3: CASSYSGGTEAFF

J: TRBJ1-1
D: NA
size: NA
V: TRBV29-1
DNA: TGCAGCGTTGGAGGGACACGAAATGAAGCTTTCTTT
CDR3: CSVGGTRNEAFF

J: TRBJ1-5
D: TRBD1
size: NA
V: TRBV24-1
DNA: TGTGCCACCAGCAGACAGGGGTACCAGCCCCAGCATTTT
CDR3: CATSRQGYQPQHF

J: TRBJ2-5
D: TRBD1
size: NA
V: TRBV7-3
DNA: TGTGCCAGCAGCTTGCTACCACCCTCCTCGACAGGGGAAGGTGGGACCCAGTACTTC
CDR3: CASSLLPPSSTGEGGTQYF

J: TRBJ2-7
D: TRBD1
size: NA
V: TRBV7-3
DNA: TGTGCCAGCAGTGCTACAGGGACAGGCGAGCAGTACTTC
CDR3: CASSATGTGEQYF

J: TRBJ2-2
D: TRBD2
size: few
V: TRBV6-6
DNA: TGTGCCAGCAGTTACGGGACTAGCTTACCCGGGGAGCTGTTTTTT
CDR3: CASSYGTSLPGELFF

J: TRBJ2-3
D: NA
size: NA
V: TRBV2
DNA: TGTGCCAGCAGGCAGGGCACAGATACGCAGTATTTT
CDR3: CASRQGTDTQYF

J: TRBJ1-5
D: NA
size: NA
V: TRBV6-1
DNA: TGTGCCAGCAGTGAAAAGCATACTCAGCCCCAGCATTTT
CDR3: CASSEKHTQPQHF

J: TRBJ2-7
D: TRBD2
size: NA
V: TRBV7-9
DNA: TGTGCCAGCAGCTCTAGCGGGAGGCCCTCCTACGAGCAGTACTTC
CDR3: CASSSSGRPSYEQYF

J: TRBJ1-1
D: NA
size: few
V: TRBV5-1
DNA: TGCGCCAGCAGAGACGGAGGGACGGCGAACACTGAAGCTTTCTTT
CDR3: CASRDGGTANTEAFF

J: TRBJ2-1
D: NA
size: NA
V: TRBV7-8
DNA: TGTGCCAGCAGCTTAGCGCAGGCTAGCAGCTACTACAATGAGCAGTTCTTC
CDR3: CASSLAQASSYYNEQFF

J: TRBJ2-2
D: NA
size: NA
V: TRBV6-5
DNA: TGTGCCAGTAAGGCGGGGGCCACCGGGGAGCTGTTTTTT
CDR3: CASKAGATGELFF

J: TRBJ2-1
D: TRBD2
size: NA
V: TRBV5-4
DNA: TGTGCCAGCAGCCATAGCGGGAGAGGCTACAATGAGCAGTTCTTC
CDR3: CASSHSGRGYNEQFF

J: TRBJ2-7
D: TRBD2
size: NA
V: TRBV7-2
DNA: TGTGCCAGCAGCTCGAGGACTAGCGGGAACCGCTACGAGCAGTACTTC
CDR3: CASSSRTSGNRYEQYF

J: TRBJ1-2
D: TRBD1
size: NA
V: TRBV27
DNA: TGTGCCAGCGTCTTTAGACAGGGGGCCGGGGGCTACACCTTC
CDR3: CASVFRQGAGGYTF

J: TRBJ1-4
D: TRBD1
size: NA
V: TRBV7-8
DNA: TGTGCCAGCAGCCCCCAGGGGGCTAATGAAAAACTGTTTTTT
CDR3: CASSPQGANEKLFF

J: TRBJ2-3
D: TRBD1
size: NA
V: TRBV6-1
DNA: TGTGCCAGCAGTGCCAGGACAGGGATGGTTACAGATACGCAGTATTTT
CDR3: CASSARTGMVTDTQYF

J: TRBJ1-6
D: NA
size: NA
V: TRBV10-3
DNA: TGTGCCATCAGTGAGGGGGTAAGGGGCAGCTATTCACCCCTCCACTTT
CDR3: CAISEGVRGSYSPLHF

J: TRBJ2-7
D: NA
size: NA
V: TRBV30
DNA: TGTGCCTGGAGTGGACAGGTCGGAGGCGAGCAGTACTTC
CDR3: CAWSGQVGGEQYF

J: TRBJ2-1
D: NA
size: NA
V: TRBV2
DNA: TGTGCCAGCATGCCGCGGCTAGCTGGTACGAAACAGCGCAATGAGCAGTTCTTC
CDR3: CASMPRLAGTKQRNEQFF

J: TRBJ2-3
D: NA
size: NA
V: TRBV3-1/TRBV3-2
DNA: TGTGCCAGCAGCCAGGGGACACTCACAGATACGCAGTATTTT
CDR3: CASSQGTLTDTQYF

J: TRBJ1-5
D: TRBD1
size: NA
V: TRBV18
DNA: TGTGCCAGCTCACCTCGACAGGGGAATCAGCCCCAGCATTTT
CDR3: CASSPRQGNQPQHF

J: TRBJ1-1
D: TRBD1
size: NA
V: TRBV12-3/TRBV12-4
DNA: TGTGCCAGCAGTTCGGACAGGAATGAAGCTTTCTTT
CDR3: CASSSDRNEAFF

J: TRBJ1-4
D: NA
size: few
V: TRBV27
DNA: TGTGCCAGCAGTTCCCTCGGCGCTGGGGCGGCAACTAATGAAAAACTGTTTTTT
CDR3: CASSSLGAGAATNEKLFF

J: TRBJ2-5
D: TRBD1
size: NA
V: TRBV28
DNA: TGTGCCAGCAGATCAAGGGGACAGGGGACAGAGACCCAGTACTTC
CDR3: CASRSRGQGTETQYF

J: TRBJ1-1
D: NA
size: NA
V: TRBV20-1
DNA: TGCAGTGCTAGGGGGGCGACAGCTTTCTTT
CDR3: CSARGATAFF

J: TRBJ1-5
D: TRBD1
size: NA
V: TRBV7-8
DNA: TGTGCCAGCAGCATGAGAGCCGGGACAGGGGCGGATCAGCCCCAGCATTTT
CDR3: CASSMRAGTGADQPQHF

J: TRBJ2-1
D: TRBD2
size: once
V: TRBV18
DNA: TGTGCCAGCTCACCTTTAGCGGGGGCTTACAATGAGCAGTTCTTC
CDR3: CASSPLAGAYNEQFF

J: TRBJ2-2
D: NA
size: NA
V: TRBV30
DNA: TGTGCCTGGAGTGTATCCCTCAGCGGGGAGCTGTTTTTT
CDR3: CAWSVSLSGELFF

J: TRBJ1-2
D: NA
size: NA
V: TRBV9
DNA: TGTGCCACCCCTGAACAGGCTAACTATGGCTACACCTTC
CDR3: CATPEQANYGYTF

J: TRBJ2-5
D: NA
size: NA
V: TRBV3-1/TRBV3-2
DNA: TGTGCCAGCAGCCCTCGCGGCGGCGCCTGGTACCAAGAGACCCAGTACTTC
CDR3: CASSPRGGAWYQETQYF

J: TRBJ1-2
D: NA
size: NA
V: TRBV10-3
DNA: TGTGCCATCAGTGAGTGGAGCCTCGGCGGCTACACCTTC
CDR3: CAISEWSLGGYTF

J: TRBJ1-4
D: TRBD1
size: NA
V: TRBV4-1
DNA: TGCGCCAGCAGCCAACAGGGGGGAGATGAAAAACTGTTTTTT
CDR3: CASSQQGGDEKLFF

J: TRBJ1-1
D: NA
size: NA
V: TRBV5-1
DNA: TGCGCCAGCAGCGGTAGCCGGGACAAGAACACTGAAGCTTTCTTT
CDR3: CASSGSRDKNTEAFF

J: TRBJ1-2
D: NA
size: NA
V: TRBV19
DNA: TGTGCCAGTAGTATCTTTAGAGGGAATAACTATGGCTACACCTTC
CDR3: CASSIFRGNNYGYTF

J: TRBJ2-7
D: TRBD1
size: NA
V: TRBV3-1/TRBV3-2
DNA: TGTGCCAGCAGCCAAGATCGGACAGGGGGCTACGAGCAGTACTTC
CDR3: CASSQDRTGGYEQYF

J: TRBJ2-3
D: TRBD2
size: NA
V: TRBV11-3
DNA: TGTGCCAGCAGCTTAGATGGAGGGACTAGCGGGAGGGCCGAGGGCACAGATACGCAGTATTTT
CDR3: CASSLDGGTSGRAEGTDTQYF

J: TRBJ2-7
D: TRBD1
size: NA
V: TRBV19
DNA: TGTGCCAGTAGTATCGGCAGGGACAGAATCCACGAGCAGTACTTC
CDR3: CASSIGRDRIHEQYF

J: TRBJ2-7
D: TRBD1
size: NA
V: TRBV5-5
DNA: TGTGCCAGCATAGGACAGGGGGCCCTTTACGAGCAGTACTTC
CDR3: CASIGQGALYEQYF

J: TRBJ2-5
D: NA
size: NA
V: TRBV18
DNA: TGTGCCAGCTCAACCCTATCAGAGACCCAGTACTTC
CDR3: CASSTLSETQYF

J: TRBJ1-2
D: NA
size: NA
V: TRBV19
DNA: TGTGCCAGTAGTATGCGGTCGACAGCCCACTATGGCTACACCTTC
CDR3: CASSMRSTAHYGYTF

J: TRBJ2-3
D: NA
size: NA
V: TRBV19
DNA: TGTGCCAGTAGTATAGGACCTGGGAGTGCGGATACGCAGTATTTT
CDR3: CASSIGPGSADTQYF

J: TRBJ2-3
D: NA
size: NA
V: TRBV6-5
DNA: TGTGCCTCGGAGAGGGGGGGACCCGGCACAGATACGCAGTATTTT
CDR3: CASERGGPGTDTQYF

J: TRBJ2-3
D: TRBD2
size: NA
V: TRBV30
DNA: TGTGCCTGGAGTCTCCTAGCGGCTAGCACAGATACGCAGTATTTT
CDR3: CAWSLLAASTDTQYF

J: TRBJ1-5
D: TRBD1
size: NA
V: TRBV28
DNA: TGTGCCAGCAGTTTATTGGGACAGGGATCTAATCAGCCCCAGCATTTT
CDR3: CASSLLGQGSNQPQHF

J: TRBJ2-7
D: NA
size: NA
V: TRBV9
DNA: TGTGCCAGCAGCCCTTCAGGGGGGAGCTCCTACGAGCAGTACTTC
CDR3: CASSPSGGSSYEQYF

J: TRBJ1-6
D: NA
size: NA
V: TRBV5-1
DNA: TGCGCCAGCAGACAGGTTTTTCAGAGCTCCTATAATTCACCCCTCCACTTT
CDR3: CASRQVFQSSYNSPLHF

J: TRBJ2-3
D: NA
size: NA
V: TRBV6-2/TRBV6-3
DNA: TGTGCCAGCAGCCCTACTAGGATTAGCACAGATACGCAGTATTTT
CDR3: CASSPTRISTDTQYF

J: TRBJ1-2
D: NA
size: NA
V: TRBV5-1
DNA: TGCGCCAGCAGCTTGGGACTGATTAGCTATGGCTACACCTTC
CDR3: CASSLGLISYGYTF

J: TRBJ2-7
D: NA
size: NA
V: TRBV7-3
DNA: TGTGCCAGCAGCTTACAGCGGGTTGGGGTGAGCGAGCAGTACTTC
CDR3: CASSLQRVGVSEQYF